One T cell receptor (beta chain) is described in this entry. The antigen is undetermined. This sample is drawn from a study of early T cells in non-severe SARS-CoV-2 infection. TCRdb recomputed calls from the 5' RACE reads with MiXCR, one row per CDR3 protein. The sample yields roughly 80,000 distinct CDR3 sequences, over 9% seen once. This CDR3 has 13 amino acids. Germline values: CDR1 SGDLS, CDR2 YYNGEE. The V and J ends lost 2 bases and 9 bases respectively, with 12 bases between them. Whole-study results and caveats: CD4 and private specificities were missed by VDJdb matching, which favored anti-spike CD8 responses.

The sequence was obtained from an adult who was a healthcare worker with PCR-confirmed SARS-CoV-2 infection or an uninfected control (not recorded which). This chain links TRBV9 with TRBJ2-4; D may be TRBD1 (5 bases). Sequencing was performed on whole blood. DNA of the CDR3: TGTGCCAGCAGCGTTCAGGACAAGACCATTCAGTACTTC. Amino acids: CASSVQDKTIQYF.